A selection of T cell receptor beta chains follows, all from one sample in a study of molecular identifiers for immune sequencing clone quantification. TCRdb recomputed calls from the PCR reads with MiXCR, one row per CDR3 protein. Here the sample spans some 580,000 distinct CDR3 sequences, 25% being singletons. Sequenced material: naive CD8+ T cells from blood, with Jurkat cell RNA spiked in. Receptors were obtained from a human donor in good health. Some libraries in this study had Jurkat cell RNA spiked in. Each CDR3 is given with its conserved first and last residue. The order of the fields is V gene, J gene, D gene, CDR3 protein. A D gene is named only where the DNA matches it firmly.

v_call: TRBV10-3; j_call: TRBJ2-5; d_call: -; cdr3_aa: CAISEGETQYF
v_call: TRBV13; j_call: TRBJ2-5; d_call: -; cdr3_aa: CASSLDGGQETQYF
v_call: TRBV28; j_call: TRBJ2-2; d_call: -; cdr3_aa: CASRTSGDPMELFF
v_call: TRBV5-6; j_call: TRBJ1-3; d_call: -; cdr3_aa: CASSTGYGNTIYF
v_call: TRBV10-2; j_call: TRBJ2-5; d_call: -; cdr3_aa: CASSPKQGETQYF
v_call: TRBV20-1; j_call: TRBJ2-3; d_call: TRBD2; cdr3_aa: CSAEPLGRGGADTQYF
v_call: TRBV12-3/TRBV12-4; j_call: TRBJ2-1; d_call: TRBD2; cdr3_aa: CASSWTSDYDEQFF
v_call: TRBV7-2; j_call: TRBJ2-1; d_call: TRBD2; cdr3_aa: CASSLDGLAGGLYWEQFF
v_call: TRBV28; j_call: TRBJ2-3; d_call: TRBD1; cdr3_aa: CASSLGTGSIDTQYF
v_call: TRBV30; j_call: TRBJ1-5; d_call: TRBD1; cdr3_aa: CAWSLGQGSNQPQHF
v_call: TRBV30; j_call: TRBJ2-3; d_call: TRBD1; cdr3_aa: CAYSRTGSTDTQYF
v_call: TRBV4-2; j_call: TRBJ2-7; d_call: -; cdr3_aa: CASRQDVAAPYAQYF
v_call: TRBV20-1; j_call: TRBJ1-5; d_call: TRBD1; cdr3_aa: CSAEGAVPWNSNQPQHF
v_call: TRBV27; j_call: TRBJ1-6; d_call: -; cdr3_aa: CASSFAGSNTPLHF
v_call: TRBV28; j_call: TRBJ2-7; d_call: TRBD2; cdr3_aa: CASCFYGGGTSYEQYF
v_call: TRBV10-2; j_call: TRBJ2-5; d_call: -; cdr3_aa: CASSTRRAKETQYF
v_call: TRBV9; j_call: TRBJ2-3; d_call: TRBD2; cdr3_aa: CASSVVGEGPADTQYF
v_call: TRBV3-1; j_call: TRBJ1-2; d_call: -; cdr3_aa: CASSGDDYGYTF
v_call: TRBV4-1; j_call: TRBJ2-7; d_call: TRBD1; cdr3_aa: CASSQDGQGSVEQCF
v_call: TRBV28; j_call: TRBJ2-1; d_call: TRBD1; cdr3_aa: CASSIRDRGRSYNEQFF
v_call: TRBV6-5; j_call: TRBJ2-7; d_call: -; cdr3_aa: CASSHSSSYEQYF
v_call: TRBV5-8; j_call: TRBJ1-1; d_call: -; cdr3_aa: CASSSINVNTEAFF
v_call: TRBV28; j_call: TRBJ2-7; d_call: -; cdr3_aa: CASSFIKAGGEQYF
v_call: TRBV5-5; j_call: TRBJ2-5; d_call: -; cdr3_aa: CASSLGEEPQCF
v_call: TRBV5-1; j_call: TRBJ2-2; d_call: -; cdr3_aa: CASSDSPSFFSGELSF
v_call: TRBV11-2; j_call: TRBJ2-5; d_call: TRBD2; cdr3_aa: CASSLDGETSGGALETQYF